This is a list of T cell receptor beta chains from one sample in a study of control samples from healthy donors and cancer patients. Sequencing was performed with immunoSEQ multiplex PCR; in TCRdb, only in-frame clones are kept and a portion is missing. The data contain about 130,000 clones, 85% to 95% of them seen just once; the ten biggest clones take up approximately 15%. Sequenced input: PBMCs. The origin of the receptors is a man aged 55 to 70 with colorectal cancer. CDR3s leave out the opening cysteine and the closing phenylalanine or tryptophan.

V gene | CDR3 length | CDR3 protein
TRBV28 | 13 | ASSLVPPRDTEAF
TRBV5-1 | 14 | ASSSTPANMNTEAF
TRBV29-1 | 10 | SVRQGPRGYT
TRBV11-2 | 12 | ASSFDPNTGELF
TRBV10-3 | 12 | AIQSGTGDEKLF
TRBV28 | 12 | ATVKGTDIYEQY
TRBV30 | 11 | AGARGEDTEAF
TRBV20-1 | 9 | SAWAGNTIY
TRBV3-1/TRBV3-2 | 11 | ASSQVGNQPQH
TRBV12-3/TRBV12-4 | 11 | AYGRVKNTEAF
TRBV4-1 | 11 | ASSQESLGGYT
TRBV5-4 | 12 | ASSPQGAGDTQY
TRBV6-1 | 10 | ASSETWGEQF
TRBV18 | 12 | ASSLGTATDTQY
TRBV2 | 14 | ASTGTFRSGANVLT
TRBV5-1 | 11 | ASSFKGSGEQF
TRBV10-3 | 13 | AIGSDGTSTDTQY
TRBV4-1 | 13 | ASSQGRQGNSPLH
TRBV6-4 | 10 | ASSVVGEKQF
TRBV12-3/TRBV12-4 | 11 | ASLGQDQETQY
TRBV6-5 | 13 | ASNPPGTKTSGYT
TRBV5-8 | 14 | ASSLSGTGTPETQY
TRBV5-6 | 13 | ASSPQGPRLDEQF